The sequence of this T cell receptor beta chain was determined in a study of blood T cells in healthy people across ages. Remarks on this clonotype: This may be a read error: a much more frequent sequence differs by one nucleotide.

With a J-beta primer mix and a sample-barcoded 5' primer, a second PCR ran about 6 to 11 cycles. TCRdb re-analysed the 5' RACE reads in MiXCR, keeping a single row per CDR3 protein. The table shows roughly 1.5 million distinct CDR3 sequences, with roughly two fifths occurring only once. CDR1 is MRHNA, CDR2 SNTAGT, per germline. There are 16 residues in the CDR3. This TCR derives from a woman aged 18-29 years in good health. This chain links TRBV6-4 with TRBJ2-1, with D uncertain. The tail of the sequence fits TRBJ2-7 better, so the J call may be wrong. Sequenced input: blood. Here the CDR3 DNA reads TGTGCCAGCAGTGACACCCTTCGGGCCTCCTACAATGAGCAGTACTTC. This gives the protein CASSDTLRASYNEQYF.